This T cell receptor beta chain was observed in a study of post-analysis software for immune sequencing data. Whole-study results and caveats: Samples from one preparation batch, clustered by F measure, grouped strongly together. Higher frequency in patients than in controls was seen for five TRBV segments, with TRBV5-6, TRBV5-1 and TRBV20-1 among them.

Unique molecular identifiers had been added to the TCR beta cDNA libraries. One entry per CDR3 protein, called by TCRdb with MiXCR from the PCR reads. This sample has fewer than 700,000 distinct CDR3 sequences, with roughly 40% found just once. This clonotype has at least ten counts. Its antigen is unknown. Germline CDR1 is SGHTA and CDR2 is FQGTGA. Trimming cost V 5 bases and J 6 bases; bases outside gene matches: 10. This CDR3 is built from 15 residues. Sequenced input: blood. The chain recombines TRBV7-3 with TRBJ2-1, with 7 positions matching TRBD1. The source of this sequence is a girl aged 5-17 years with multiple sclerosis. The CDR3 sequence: CASSDAGGYGNEQFF. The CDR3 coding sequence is TGTGCCAGCAGCGATGCAGGGGGATACGGCAATGAGCAGTTCTTC.